This TCR beta chain is from a study of read filtering for tumor transcriptome and immune sequencing. The library was built from about 400 ng RNA with molecular barcoded adaptors for alpha/delta and beta/gamma chains. TCRdb redid the calling of the reads with MiXCR, one entry per CDR3 protein. The sample has approximately 62,000 distinct CDR3 sequences, roughly a fifth seen once. As for this clonotype: The antigen remains undetermined. A much bigger clone sits one base away, suggesting this may be a read error.

General study results and limits: RNA-seq captured clonotypes less deeply and reliably than IR-seq.

The germline gives CDR1 KGHSH, CDR2 LQKENI. This CDR3 comprises 13 residues. Trimming removed 9 bases from V and 3 bases from J, with 14 bases in between. The clonotype was recovered from a donor at least 40 years old with multiple myeloma. V is TRBV18 and J is TRBJ1-1; a possible D gene is TRBD1 (6 bases). The sequencing sample was made of a population of CD138-negative cells sorted from bone marrow. The DNA for the CDR3 is TGTGCCAGTCAACAGGGCCGGGACACTGAAGCTTTCTTT. Protein sequence: CASQQGRDTEAFF.